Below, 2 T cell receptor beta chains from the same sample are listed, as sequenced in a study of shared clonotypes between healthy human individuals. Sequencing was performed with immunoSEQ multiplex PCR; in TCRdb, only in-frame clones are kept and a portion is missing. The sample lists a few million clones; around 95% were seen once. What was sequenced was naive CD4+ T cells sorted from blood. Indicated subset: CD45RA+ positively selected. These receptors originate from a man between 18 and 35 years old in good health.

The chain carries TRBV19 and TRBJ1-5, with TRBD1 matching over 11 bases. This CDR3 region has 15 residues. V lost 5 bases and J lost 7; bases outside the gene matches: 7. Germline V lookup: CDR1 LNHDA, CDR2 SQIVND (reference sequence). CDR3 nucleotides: TGTGCCAGTAGTCTCCTGGGACAGGGGGGACAGCCCCAGCATTTT. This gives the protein CASSLLGQGGQPQHF.

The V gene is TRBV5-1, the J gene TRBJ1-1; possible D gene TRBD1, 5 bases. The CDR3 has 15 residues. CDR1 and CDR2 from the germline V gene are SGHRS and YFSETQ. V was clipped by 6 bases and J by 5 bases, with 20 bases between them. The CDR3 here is CASMEGTFRPTEAFF. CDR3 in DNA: TGCGCCAGCATGGAGGGGACGTTTCGCCCGACTGAAGCTTTCTTT.